Below are 20 T cell receptor beta chains sequenced from a single sample in a study of low-dose radiotherapy and immunotherapy resistance in tumors. The time point: after trial treatment. Treatment indicated: LDRT plus nivolumab, ipilimumab, low-dose cyclophosphamide and aspirin (RACIN trial). With TRAV- and TRBV-specific primers, first-strand cDNA was made, covering the alpha and beta chains. TCRs were put through 20 PCR cycles of amplification with Phusion. A constant-region primer and the V-primer adapter served as the primer pair. TCRdb passed the reads through MiXCR, listing each CDR3 protein once. The sample lists 50,000 or so distinct CDR3 sequences; 23% were seen once. Sequencing was performed on PBMCs, taken after low-dose radiotherapy plus immunotherapy. The receptors come from a male donor with prostate cancer.

This clonotype was picked up many times. The chain carries TRBV5-8 and TRBJ1-5; D call uncertain. Trimming took off 4 bases at V and 3 bases at J, with 11 bases between the two ends. The CDR3 runs to 14 residues. Germline V gene data show CDR1 as SGHTS and CDR2 as YDEGEE. The CDR3 sequence: CASSVGRLNQPQHF. Written as DNA, the CDR3 is TGTGCCAGCAGCGTAGGACGCCTCAATCAGCCCCAGCATTTT.

This clonotype was observed at least ten times. The V gene is TRBV28, the J gene TRBJ2-7; D might be TRBD1 or TRBD2, each matching 5 bases. With 4 bases removed from V and 2 bases from J, the gap between germline ends came to 15 bases. Germline assignment: CDR1 MDHEN and CDR2 SYDVKM. CDR3 length: 15 residues. The CDR3 region has the DNA TGTGCCAGCAGTTCGGGACCCCGTGGGGCCTACGAGCAGTACTTC. Amino acid sequence: CASSSGPRGAYEQYF.

This clonotype has ten or more counts. CDR3 nucleotides: TGTGCCAGCAGTTACCCGGGACAGGGAAAAGAGACCCAGTACTTC. Amino acid sequence: CASSYPGQGKETQYF. This rearrangement joins TRBV6-6 to TRBJ2-5, with 9 bases that match TRBD1. The CDR3 consists of 15 residues. Looked up from germline, CDR1 is MNHNY and CDR2 is SVGAGI (reference sequence). The V and J ends lost 2 bases and 3 bases, in that order; junction bases with no gene match: 4.

Ten or more counts support this clonotype. V and J are TRBV20-1 and TRBJ2-2; perhaps TRBD2 as D (6 bases). V was pared by 7 bases and J by 0 bases, with 15 bases between. The germline V gene encodes CDR1 DFQATT and CDR2 SNEGSKA (reference sequence). The CDR3 extends over 15 amino acids. CDR3 in amino acids: CSVGRKKANTGELFF. DNA for the CDR3: TGCAGTGTGGGGAGGAAAAAAGCGAACACCGGGGAGCTGTTTTTT.

Ten or more counts support this clonotype. This rearrangement joins TRBV15 to TRBJ2-5; a weak D match, TRBD2 (5 bases). V was trimmed by 0 bases and J by 1 base, leaving 9 bases between them. This CDR3 is built from 15 residues. Germline V lookup: CDR1 LNHNV, CDR2 YYDKDF (reference sequence). The DNA of the CDR3 is TGTGCCACCAGCAGAGATCCAAGCGGCCAAGAGACCCAGTACTTC. This codes for CATSRDPSGQETQYF. Drawing the rest from reference TRBV15 and TRBJ2-5, the complete variable domain is DAMVIQNPRYQVTQFGKPVTLSCSQTLNHNVMYWYQQKSSQAPKLLFHYYDKDFNNEADTPDNFQSRRPNTSFCFLDIRSPGLGDTAMYLCATSRDPSGQETQYFGPGTRLLVL.

This clonotype was recorded at least ten times. The chain joins TRBV7-2 to TRBJ1-6, with TRBD1 as a possible D gene (5 bases). Germline lookup yields CDR1 SGHTA and CDR2 FQGNSA. Trimming took off 2 bases at V and 6 bases at J, with 11 bases between the two ends. This CDR3 region has 15 residues. CDR3 in amino acids: CASSLSQGVNSPLHF. CDR3 sequence (DNA): TGTGCCAGCAGCTTAAGTCAGGGAGTTAATTCACCCCTCCACTTT.

The V and J genes are TRBV5-6 and TRBJ2-1, with 9 nucleotides matching TRBD2. Germline trimming cut 4 bases from V and 9 bases from J; bases unmatched to any gene: 11. Germline V gives CDR1 SGHDT, CDR2 YYEEEE. This CDR3 comprises 15 residues. CDR3 DNA: TGTGCCAGCAGCATCGGGACTAGCCCAGGGAGTGAGCAGTTCTTC. Protein: CASSIGTSPGSEQFF.

This chain connects TRBV5-1 to TRBJ2-1; TRBD1 matches at 8 bases. Germline CDR1 is SGHRS and CDR2 is YFSETQ. V trimming: 6 bases; J trimming: 7 bases; junction bases outside the gene matches: 12. The CDR3 spans 15 residues. In DNA, the CDR3 is TGCGCCAGCAACGAGGCAGGGGGCGCTCTGAATGAGCAGTTCTTC. Its translation is CASNEAGGALNEQFF.

This clonotype was counted a few times. The V and J genes are TRBV27 and TRBJ2-7, with D unclear. There are 12 residues in the CDR3. CDR1 is MNHEY, CDR2 SMNVEV, per germline (reference sequence). With 5 bases removed from V and 6 bases from J, the gap between germline ends came to 11 bases. The CDR3 region is CASSTITSEQYF. The CDR3 DNA is TGTGCCAGCAGTACCATCACAAGCGAGCAGTACTTC.

The chain employs TRBV28 and TRBJ2-5; either TRBD1 or TRBD2 may supply D (6 bases each). The V gene's germline CDR1 is MDHEN and CDR2 SYDVKM. CDR3 length: 13 residues. Trimming took 3 bases from V and 5 from J, leaving 10 bases between them. CDR3 protein: CASSFGGYETQYF. The CDR3 nucleotides read TGTGCCAGCAGTTTCGGGGGCTACGAGACCCAGTACTTC.

With regard to this clonotype: A far larger clone is only one base removed, so a read error is likely. The chain carries TRBV26 and TRBJ2-2; TRBD2 is the table's D call and was not checked against the DNA. TRBV26 is a listed pseudogene. The CDR3 spans 13 residues. CDR3 protein: CWIAGVNTGELFF. CDR3 coding DNA: TGTTGGATAGCGGGAGTAAACACCGGGGAGCTGTTTTTT.

This clonotype came up many times. The chain couples TRBV5-1 to TRBJ2-3; 10 bases are a match to TRBD1. The ends lost 4 bases at V and 2 bases at J; junction bases unmatched: 7. This CDR3 spans 16 amino acids. From germline, CDR1 is SGHRS and CDR2 YFSETQ. Here the CDR3 DNA reads TGCGCCAGCAGCCCAGGGACAGGGGCCCTCACAGATACGCAGTATTTT. Amino acid sequence: CASSPGTGALTDTQYF.

This clonotype was counted at least ten times. The chain carries TRBV28 and TRBJ2-5; possibly TRBD2 for D (6 bases). Per the germline V gene, CDR1 is MDHEN and CDR2 is SYDVKM. This CDR3 has 15 residues. Trimming removed 6 bases at V and 1 base at J, with 15 bases between. As DNA, the CDR3 is TGTGCCAGCAGCGTTACAACTAGCCCCCAAGAGACCCAGTACTTC. Amino acid sequence: CASSVTTSPQETQYF.

In its sample, this clonotype was seen many times. The chain employs TRBV7-3 and TRBJ2-1; 8 positions match TRBD1. Germline V lookup: CDR1 SGHTA, CDR2 FQGTGA. J was trimmed by 3 bases and V by 5 bases; bases with no gene match: 9. The CDR3 totals 16 residues. In nucleotides, the CDR3 is TGTGCCAGCAGCACCAGGGGGCCTCCGGGCTACAATGAGCAGTTCTTC. As protein: CASSTRGPPGYNEQFF.

V usage is TRBV5-1 and J usage is TRBJ1-2; D not resolved. V was trimmed by 2 bases and J by 7 bases, leaving 9 bases between them. This CDR3 region has 12 residues. Germline V gene sequence: CDR1 SGHRS, CDR2 YFSETQ. The CDR3 here is CASSFVGGGYTF. The CDR3 coding sequence is TGCGCCAGCAGCTTTGTTGGTGGTGGCTACACCTTC.

This clonotype was recorded many times. The gene calls are TRBV11-2 and TRBJ2-1; unclear D gene. The CDR3 spans 11 residues. V shed 5 bases and J shed 6 bases, with 5 bases lying between them. Per the germline V gene, CDR1 is SGHAT and CDR2 is FQNNGV. Here the CDR3 reads CASSHSNEQFF. The CDR3 bases are TGTGCCAGCAGCCACTCCAATGAGCAGTTCTTC.

This clonotype has at least ten counts. The chain links TRBV3-1 to TRBJ2-5; a weak D match, TRBD2 (5 bases). CDR3 length: 15 amino acids. Germline V gene lookup returns CDR1 LGHDT and CDR2 YNNKEL (reference sequence). Trimming cost V 3 bases and J 7 bases, with 18 bases left between them. CDR3 sequence reads: CASSQGAAAAGTQYF. The DNA for the CDR3 is TGTGCCAGCAGCCAGGGAGCGGCGGCTGCAGGGACCCAGTACTTC.

This clonotype was detected ten times or more. The gene calls are TRBV5-1 and TRBJ2-3; D not resolved. CDR1 and CDR2 from the germline V gene are SGHRS and YFSETQ. The CDR3 is 15 amino acids. V gave up 0 bases and J gave up 2 bases, with 10 bases separating them. CDR3 sequence reads: CASSLEGSPTDTQYF. In nucleotides, the CDR3 is TGCGCCAGCAGCTTGGAAGGGTCCCCCACAGATACGCAGTATTTT.

The gene calls are TRBV6-2 or TRBV6-3 and TRBJ2-3; 9 nucleotides agree with TRBD2. V gave up 0 bases and J gave up 3 bases; unmatched junction bases: 13. Germline V gives CDR1 MNHEY, CDR2 SVGEGT. The CDR3 covers 19 residues. CDR3 nucleotides: TGTGCCAGCAGTTACTCTAGCGGGAGTTTTTTTTTTAATACAGATACGCAGTATTTT. Translated: CASSYSSGSFFFNTDTQYF.

Comment on this clonotype: A far larger clone is one base from this, pointing to a likely read error. The rearrangement joins TRBV9 to TRBJ2-1; the D gene is possibly TRBD1 (6 bases). V lost 3 bases and J lost 10, with 20 bases in between. CDR1 SGDLS and CDR2 YYNGEE come from the germline V gene. The CDR3 spans 15 residues. CDR3 sequence (DNA): TGTGCCAGCAGCGCGAGTTATTCCCATGGGGGCGAGCAGTTCTTC. Its translation is CASSASYSHGGEQFF.